Following are 29 T cell receptor beta chains from one sample sequenced in a study of beta chain features in type 1 diabetes listed by TCRdb under 2018. Library prep was done by the immunoSEQ multiplex PCR assay. The High Capacity cDNA Reverse Transcription Kit was used to reverse transcribe all of the isolated RNA, meaning that expressed TCRB transcripts were what got sequenced. Imported from immuneACCESS, the table was reduced by TCRdb to in-frame sequences with V and J called. These copies leave out some clones; in studies compared against another copy, an unresolved V gene accounts for under half, and the cause of the remainder is not known. The sample table holds around 190,000 clones, of which approximately 13% were seen once. Of the sample, 0.62% is held by the ten largest clones. Sequenced input: central memory CD4+ T cells from blood. These receptors were obtained from a woman between 18 and 29 years old in good health.

This clone was recorded a few times. The CDR3 spells CSVDQTREGGNYGYTF. The CDR3 region has the DNA TGCAGCGTTGACCAAACCCGGGAAGGGGGTAACTATGGCTACACCTTC. The chain combines TRBV29-1 with TRBJ1-2, with D tentatively TRBD1 (6 bases). Germline V gene data show CDR1 as SQVTM and CDR2 as ANQGSEA. V was clipped by 3 bases and J by 1 base, with 18 bases between them. The CDR3 spans 16 residues.

In its sample, this clone was seen a few times. The V gene is TRBV7-9, the J gene TRBJ1-2; D gene uncertain. With 8 bases removed from V and 0 bases from J, the gap between germline ends came to 10 bases. Germline V CDR1 and CDR2: SEHNR, FQNEAQ (reference sequence). CDR3 length equals 13 residues. CDR3 sequence (DNA): TGTGCCAGCGGAGAGACTACTAACTATGGCTACACCTTC. Its translation: CASGETTNYGYTF.

This clone was counted a few times. The genes are TRBV30 and TRBJ2-5; tentatively, D is TRBD1 (5 bases). The V gene lost 0 bases and the J gene lost 5 bases, with 7 bases spanning the gap. The CDR3 spans 12 residues. CDR1 is GTSNPN, CDR2 SVGIG, per germline (reference sequence). In DNA, the CDR3 is TGTGCCTGGAGTGTAGACAGCGAGACCCAGTACTTC. Translated, it gives CAWSVDSETQYF.

This clone turned up a few times. The rearrangement links TRBV25-1 to TRBJ2-7, with D perhaps matching TRBD1 (6 bases). Looked up from germline, CDR1 is MGHDK and CDR2 is SYGVNS. The CDR3 is 16 amino acids. The V end was cut by 2 bases, the J end by 3 bases, with 17 bases between. The CDR3 region is CASSEVSQGRLYEQYF. In DNA, the CDR3 is TGTGCCAGCAGTGAAGTCTCTCAGGGGCGGCTCTACGAGCAGTACTTC.

This clone has more than one count but fewer than ten. Sequence at one end of the junction differs from germline and may be a read error. The chain carries TRBV19 and TRBJ1-2; 7 positions agree with TRBD1. Germline V CDR1 and CDR2: LNHDA, SQIVND (reference sequence). The CDR3 is 16 amino acids. CDR3 protein: CASNPRQGGYNHGYTF. Written as DNA, the CDR3 is TGTGCCAGTAACCCAAGACAGGGTGGATATAACCATGGCTACACCTTC.

The chain links TRBV11-2 to TRBJ1-2; no clear D gene. There are 14 residues in the CDR3. In germline, CDR1 is SGHAT, CDR2 FQNNGV. Between the trimmed V and J ends, which lost 6 bases and 2 bases, there was a span of 13 bases. The DNA of the CDR3 is TGTGCCAGCAGTTTTCAGGTTGGGAACTATGGCTACACCTTC. Translation: CASSFQVGNYGYTF.

The chain employs TRBV29-1 and TRBJ1-3; 8 bases line up with TRBD1. CDR1 is SQVTM, CDR2 ANQGSEA, per germline. V trimming: 5 bases; J trimming: 4 bases; junction bases outside the gene matches: 1. The CDR3 loop spans 12 amino acids. The CDR3 DNA follows: TGCAGCGTTTGGGACAGGGGAAACACCATATATTTT. Protein product: CSVWDRGNTIYF.

The J gene is TRBJ2-7, the V gene TRBV28, with 12 positions matching TRBD2. J gave up 1 base and V 6 bases, and 13 bases lay outside the gene matches. This CDR3 region has 18 residues. The V gene's germline CDR1 is MDHEN and CDR2 SYDVKM. The CDR3 nucleotides are TGTGCCAGCAGATCCCGGAGACTAGCGGGAGTTAGGTCCTACGAGCAGTACTTC. This encodes CASRSRRLAGVRSYEQYF.

This clone showed up just a few times. The chain's CDR3 is CASSPDRDAEAFF. CDR3 DNA: TGTGCCAGCTCACCCGACAGGGATGCTGAAGCTTTCTTT. This chain uses TRBV18 with TRBJ1-1; TRBD1 agrees at 7 bases. CDR1 is KGHSH and CDR2 is LQKENI in the germline V gene. This CDR3 spans 13 amino acids. V gave up 3 bases and J gave up 6 bases; unmatched junction bases: 4.

This clone has just one count. The chain links TRBV27 to TRBJ1-5; 8 positions agree with TRBD1. Trimming took 5 bases from V and 7 from J; bases not matched to a gene: 13. The CDR3 is made up of 16 amino acids. The germline gives CDR1 MNHEY, CDR2 SMNVEV (reference sequence). DNA of the CDR3: TGTGCCAGCAGTGCTAGGTCGCAGGGGGCAGGACAGCCCCAGCATTTT. Translation gives CASSARSQGAGQPQHF.

This clone showed up just a few times. In DNA, the CDR3 is TGTGCCAGCAGCTTCCAGGGCTACACCGGGGAGCTGTTTTTT. Its protein product is CASSFQGYTGELFF. This chain links TRBV11-3 with TRBJ2-2; weak D call: TRBD1 (5 bases). Trimming left V 3 bases short and J 3 bases short, with 8 bases between. Looked up from germline, CDR1 is SGHNT and CDR2 is YENEEA. This CDR3 comprises 14 residues.

This clone was seen more than once but under ten times. The same CDR3 can be traced to other DNA sequences in this sample. This chain uses TRBV18 with TRBJ2-5, with 10 bases fitting TRBD1. The V segment lost 3 bases and the J segment 5 bases; nucleotides outside the gene matches: 0. The CDR3 runs to 13 residues. The germline CDR1 and CDR2 sequences are KGHSH and LQKENI. CDR3 protein: CASSPGQGETQYF. The CDR3 DNA sequence: TGTGCCAGCTCACCGGGACAGGGGGAGACCCAGTACTTC.

The chain uses TRBV7-8 and TRBJ2-1, with no clear D. Per the germline V gene, CDR1 is SGHVS and CDR2 is FQNEAQ. V shed 5 bases and J shed 10 bases, with 9 bases lying between them. CDR3 size: 11 residues. CDR3 sequence reads: CASSRDIEQFF. CDR3 bases: TGTGCCAGCAGCAGAGACATCGAGCAGTTCTTC.

This clone appeared a single time. The J gene is TRBJ2-3, the V gene TRBV10-3, with 8 bases identical to TRBD1. CDR3 size: 16 residues. Looked up from germline, CDR1 is ENHRY and CDR2 is SYGVKD. V was pared by 0 bases and J by 5 bases, with 7 bases of the junction left unmatched. This CDR3 is CAISESFGRGRDTQYF. CDR3 DNA: TGTGCCATCAGTGAGTCGTTCGGCAGGGGGCGAGATACGCAGTATTTT.

The rearrangement uses TRBV28 and TRBJ2-7; D possibly corresponds to TRBD2 (5 bases). CDR1 and CDR2 (germline): MDHEN, SYDVKM. This CDR3 is built from 13 residues. Deletions cut 8 bases from V and 0 bases from J, with 11 bases between. The CDR3 region has the DNA TGTGCCAGCTTCTCTGGGAGCTCCTACGAGCAGTACTTC. This encodes CASFSGSSYEQYF.

This clone was recorded a few times. The chain recombines TRBV29-1 with TRBJ1-1, with D maybe TRBD1 (5 bases). From germline, CDR1 is SQVTM and CDR2 ANQGSEA. Trimming removed 7 bases at V and 1 base at J, with 16 bases between. CDR3 size: 14 residues. CDR3 amino acids: CSAGGAERNTEAFF. The CDR3 DNA sequence: TGCAGCGCTGGAGGGGCAGAAAGGAACACTGAAGCTTTCTTT. The full variable domain, in which reference TRBV29-1 and TRBJ1-1 provide the parts outside the CDR3, is SAVISQKPSRDICQRGTSLTIQCQVDSQVTMMFWYRQQPGQSLTLIATANQGSEATYESGFVIDKFPISRPNLTFSTLTVSNMSPEDSSIYLCSAGGAERNTEAFFGQGTRLTVV.

The genes are TRBV5-1 and TRBJ2-1, with TRBD2 matching over 7 bases. Per the germline V gene, CDR1 is SGHRS and CDR2 is YFSETQ. V shed 7 bases and J 9 bases; nucleotides not matched to a gene: 10. The CDR3 contains 13 residues. This chain's CDR3 is CASRQGGNAEQFF. The CDR3 DNA follows: TGCGCCAGCCGTCAGGGAGGGAACGCTGAGCAGTTCTTC. Supplemented by reference TRBV5-1 and TRBJ2-1, the full variable domain reads KAGVTQTPRYLIKTRGQQVTLSCSPISGHRSVSWYQQTPGQGLQFLFEYFSETQRNKGNFPGRFSGRQFSNSRSEMNVSTLELGDSALYLCASRQGGNAEQFFGPGTRLTVL.

This clone was counted between two and nine times. J is TRBJ2-4 and V is TRBV4-3, with 9 bases aligning to TRBD2. The CDR3 runs 18 residues. The V segment lost 0 bases and the J segment 3 bases; nucleotides outside the gene matches: 9. Germline loops: CDR1 LGHNA, CDR2 YSLEER. The DNA of the CDR3 is TGCGCCAGCAGCCAAGACGGGGCGGGAGGGAGGGGCAAAAACATTCAGTACTTC. This encodes CASSQDGAGGRGKNIQYF.

The rearrangement uses TRBV11-3 and TRBJ2-3, with 8 bases identical to TRBD2. The CDR3 sequence is 16 residues long. J was trimmed by 2 bases and V by 4 bases; bases with no gene match: 8. Germline assignment: CDR1 SGHNT and CDR2 YENEEA. CDR3 DNA sequence: TGTGCCAGCAGCTCTGGGCTTAGCGGGAACACAGATACGCAGTATTTT. Protein: CASSSGLSGNTDTQYF.

This sequence joins TRBV30 and TRBJ1-3; 8 nucleotides agree with TRBD1. The CDR3 extends over 14 amino acids. Germline V gene lookup returns CDR1 GTSNPN and CDR2 SVGIG (reference sequence). J gave up 0 bases and V 5 bases, and 3 bases lay outside the gene matches. The CDR3 nucleotides read TGTGCCTGGCGGGACAGGAACTCTGGAAACACCATATATTTT. Amino acid sequence: CAWRDRNSGNTIYF. Full variable domain (outside the CDR3, taken from reference TRBV30 and TRBJ1-3): SQTIHQWPATLVQPVGSPLSLECTVEGTSNPNLYWYRQAAGRGLQLLFYSVGIGQISSEVPQNLSASRPQDRQFILSSKKLLLSDSGFYLCAWRDRNSGNTIYFGEGSWLTVV.

The V call is TRBV5-4, the J call TRBJ2-7; no reliable D call. V lost 4 bases and J lost 4, with 9 bases in between. CDR3 length equals 12 residues. Per germline, CDR1 SGHNT and CDR2 YYREEE (reference sequence). CDR3 loop: CASSRTFYEQYF. The CDR3 DNA sequence: TGTGCCAGCAGCAGAACTTTTTACGAGCAGTACTTC.

This clone was detected a few times. The rearrangement uses TRBV5-1 and TRBJ2-5; D might be TRBD1 (6 bases). Gene TRBJ2-7 matches the end of the DNA better, so the J call may be wrong. CDR3 length: 14 residues. The germline V gene encodes CDR1 SGHRS and CDR2 YFSETQ. This CDR3 is CASRTGTTAYEQYF. In DNA, the CDR3 is TGCGCCAGCCGCACCGGGACAACCGCCTACGAGCAGTACTTC.

This clone came up many times. This chain uses TRBV25-1 with TRBJ2-7, with a possible D match to TRBD2 (5 bases). The CDR3 consists of 17 residues. The germline V and J ends were trimmed by 1 base and 0 bases, with 16 bases remaining between them. Germline CDR1 is MGHDK and CDR2 is SYGVNS. CDR3 DNA: TGTGCCAGCAGTGAATTTGGCGGGTCACGGAGCTCCTACGAGCAGTACTTC. Amino acids: CASSEFGGSRSSYEQYF.

This clone was counted a few times. The chain joins TRBV4-2 to TRBJ1-2; maybe TRBD1 (5 bases). This CDR3 is built from 15 residues. Germline CDR1 is LGHNA and CDR2 is YNFKEQ. V was cut by 0 bases and J by 2 bases, with 10 bases left in between. DNA for the CDR3: TGTGCCAGCAGCCAAGACAGGGCTTTGAACTATGGCTACACCTTC. This encodes CASSQDRALNYGYTF.

This clone was counted many times. This sequence joins TRBV5-1 and TRBJ2-1; D gene unclear. The CDR3 totals 13 residues. Germline values: CDR1 SGHRS, CDR2 YFSETQ. V shed 1 base and J shed 10 bases, with 12 bases lying between them. The CDR3 is CASSLIKRGEQFF. The CDR3 bases are TGCGCCAGCAGCTTGATAAAACGTGGCGAGCAGTTCTTC. Full variable domain (missing parts from reference TRBV5-1 and TRBJ2-1): KAGVTQTPRYLIKTRGQQVTLSCSPISGHRSVSWYQQTPGQGLQFLFEYFSETQRNKGNFPGRFSGRQFSNSRSEMNVSTLELGDSALYLCASSLIKRGEQFFGPGTRLTVL.

This clone appeared a few times. This sequence joins TRBV30 and TRBJ2-5; 10 positions agree with TRBD2. The CDR3 is made up of 14 amino acids. Germline values: CDR1 GTSNPN, CDR2 SVGIG (reference sequence). V was clipped by 3 bases and J by 5 bases; unmatched bases: 6. The CDR3, as DNA: TGTGCCTGGAGCCGAGCGGGAGGGCCGGAGACCCAGTACTTC. Amino acids: CAWSRAGGPETQYF.

The chain carries TRBV4-2 and TRBJ2-1; D might be TRBD2 (6 bases). Deletions cut 2 bases from V and 2 bases from J, with 10 bases between. Germline values: CDR1 LGHNA, CDR2 YNFKEQ. The CDR3 is made up of 15 amino acids. CDR3 region: CASSQRERTYNEQFF. The CDR3 DNA sequence: TGTGCCAGCAGCCAACGGGAGCGCACCTACAATGAGCAGTTCTTC.

Only a few counts were recorded for this clone. V and J are TRBV6-6 and TRBJ1-2; maybe TRBD1 (5 bases). The CDR3 sequence is 11 residues long. V lost 10 bases to trimming and J lost 6 bases, with 12 bases between them. Germline values: CDR1 MNHNY, CDR2 SVGAGI (reference sequence). CDR3 DNA: TGTGCCACCAGGAGGACACATGGCTACACCTTC. It translates to CATRRTHGYTF.

The genes are TRBV5-4 and TRBJ2-1, with 10 bases aligning to TRBD2. Unmatched junction bases numbered 8, after V lost 3 bases and J lost 5 bases. CDR3 length equals 16 residues. Germline V gene data show CDR1 as SGHNT and CDR2 as YYREEE (reference sequence). The CDR3 DNA sequence: TGTGCCAGCAGCTCCGTAGCGGGAGGTCCCCACAATGAGCAGTTCTTC. Protein sequence: CASSSVAGGPHNEQFF.